The 26 T cell receptor beta chains below all came from one sample that was sequenced in a study of blood T cell repertoires in COVID-19. The table came from immunoSEQ multiplex PCR; TCRdb's copy has only in-frame clones and leaves some out. The sample consists of about 90,000 clones, approximately 91% of them appearing once. The sequenced material came from peripheral blood. These receptors were obtained from a woman aged 70-85 years with acute or convalescent COVID-19.

The chain joins TRBV20-1 to TRBJ2-1; the match to TRBD1 covers 7 bases. This CDR3 is 11 amino acids long. V was clipped by 5 bases and J by 9 bases; unmatched bases: 4. Germline V gene sequence: CDR1 DFQATT, CDR2 SNEGSKA (reference sequence). The CDR3 loop is CSARQGSEQFF. The CDR3 nucleotides read TGCAGTGCTCGACAGGGCAGTGAGCAGTTCTTC.

The rearrangement links TRBV14 to TRBJ2-5; the D gene is possibly TRBD2 (5 bases). CDR1 and CDR2 from the germline V gene are SGHDN and FVKESK. Trimming stripped 0 bases from V and 2 bases from J, with 13 bases between. This CDR3 contains 16 residues. CDR3 coding DNA: TGTGCCAGCAGCCAAGACCGAGGACTGAGACAAGAGACCCAGTACTTC. Amino acid sequence: CASSQDRGLRQETQYF.

The genes are TRBV5-6 and TRBJ2-7, with 9 bases matching TRBD1. Germline V gene lookup returns CDR1 SGHDT and CDR2 YYEEEE. Trimming took 0 bases from V and 3 from J; bases not matched to a gene: 1. The CDR3 runs to 14 residues. This chain's CDR3 is CASSLDRGLYEQYV. CDR3 DNA: TGTGCCAGCAGCTTGGACAGGGGGCTCTACGAGCAGTACGTC.

The CDR3 protein is CASSYGVSTDTQYF. CDR3 DNA: TGCGCCAGCAGCTACGGGGTGTCCACAGATACGCAGTATTTT. The chain employs TRBV5-1 and TRBJ2-3, with D possibly matching TRBD2 (5 bases). CDR1 is SGHRS, CDR2 YFSETQ, per germline. The ends were cut back, 3 bases at V and 2 bases at J, with 10 bases in the middle. CDR3 length equals 14 residues. Full variable domain (missing parts from reference TRBV5-1 and TRBJ2-3): KAGVTQTPRYLIKTRGQQVTLSCSPISGHRSVSWYQQTPGQGLQFLFEYFSETQRNKGNFPGRFSGRQFSNSRSEMNVSTLELGDSALYLCASSYGVSTDTQYFGPGTRLTVL.

This chain connects TRBV3-1 (or the pseudogene TRBV3-2) to TRBJ1-3; possibly TRBD1 for D (5 bases). Per germline, CDR1 LGHDT and CDR2 YNNKEL (reference sequence). The CDR3 has 17 residues. The V end lost 0 bases, the J end lost 0 bases, and 12 bases lay between the germline ends. DNA for the CDR3: TGTGCCAGCAGCCAAGACCAGGGCCCATTCTCTGGAAACACCATATATTTT. It yields the protein CASSQDQGPFSGNTIYF.

The chain uses TRBV28 and TRBJ2-5; 8 positions agree with TRBD1. Losses at the gene ends were 6 bases for V and 3 bases for J; bases not matched to a gene: 6. The germline CDR1 and CDR2 sequences are MDHEN and SYDVKM. The length of the CDR3 is 14 residues. DNA for the CDR3: TGTGCCAGCAGCCGACAGGGGCTAAAAGAGACCCAGTACTTC. It translates to CASSRQGLKETQYF.

The V gene is TRBV28, the J gene TRBJ2-2, with 7 nucleotides matching TRBD2. The V gene end was trimmed by 5 bases and the J gene end by 1 base; junction bases not matched to a gene: 4. The CDR3 has 15 residues. Germline CDR1 is MDHEN and CDR2 is SYDVKM. CDR3 residues: CASSNPSGNTGELFF. As DNA, the CDR3 is TGTGCCAGCAGTAACCCTAGCGGGAACACCGGGGAGCTGTTTTTT.

The gene calls are TRBV19 and TRBJ2-6; TRBD1 agrees at 9 bases. Trimming cost V 4 bases and J 0 bases; bases outside gene matches: 4. This CDR3 region has 17 residues. Germline V gene data show CDR1 as LNHDA and CDR2 as SQIVND (reference sequence). The CDR3 loop is CASSTTGGNSGANVLTF. The CDR3, as DNA: TGTGCCAGTAGTACGACAGGGGGAAACTCTGGGGCCAACGTCCTGACTTTC.

The rearrangement links TRBV20-1 to TRBJ2-7; perhaps TRBD1 as D (5 bases). The germline CDR1 and CDR2 sequences are DFQATT and SNEGSKA (reference sequence). This CDR3 is 14 amino acids long. Trimming stripped 3 bases from V and 2 bases from J, with 14 bases between. As DNA, the CDR3 is TGCAGTGCTAGTCCTACAGGTAGGGCCTACGAGCAGTACTTC. Translation gives CSASPTGRAYEQYF.

The table lists this clone with a count of one. The J gene is TRBJ2-1, the V gene TRBV10-2, with a possible D match to TRBD2 (6 bases). The CDR3 totals 16 residues. Germline V gene data show CDR1 as WSHSY and CDR2 as SAAADI. Trimming stripped 6 bases from V and 2 bases from J, with 17 bases between. CDR3 protein: CASRNVREAPYNEQFF. CDR3 DNA: TGCGCCAGCAGGAACGTGAGGGAGGCACCCTACAATGAGCAGTTCTTC.

This clone came up a few times. V is TRBV7-9 and J is TRBJ2-1; tentative D call: TRBD2 (5 bases). From germline, CDR1 is SEHNR and CDR2 FQNEAQ (reference sequence). CDR3 length: 16 amino acids. V lost 0 bases and J 5 bases, leaving 14 bases between the germline ends. CDR3 nucleotides: TGTGCCAGCAGCTTAGCACTGACCCGGGATAACAATGAGCAGTTCTTC. Translating it yields CASSLALTRDNNEQFF. The complete variable domain, with remaining parts taken from reference TRBV7-9 and TRBJ2-1, reads DTGVSQNPRHKITKRGQNVTFRCDPISEHNRLYWYRQTLGQGPEFLTYFQNEAQLEKSRLLSDRFSAERPKGSFSTLEIQRTEQGDSAMYLCASSLALTRDNNEQFFGPGTRLTVL.

V usage is TRBV6-5 and J usage is TRBJ1-3, with D possibly matching TRBD1 (5 bases). The CDR3 spans 16 residues. CDR1 is MNHEY, CDR2 SVGAGI, per germline. The V end lost 0 bases, the J end lost 2 bases, and 11 bases lay between the germline ends. The CDR3 loop reads CASSYSGGATGNTIYF. The CDR3 bases are TGTGCCAGCAGTTACTCGGGGGGTGCTACTGGAAACACCATATATTTT.

This clone was seen once. This rearrangement joins TRBV5-1 to TRBJ1-1; TRBD1 might be the D (6 bases). Trimming removed 4 bases at V and 6 bases at J, with 16 bases between. This CDR3 has 14 residues. Germline lookup yields CDR1 SGHRS and CDR2 YFSETQ. CDR3 sequence reads: CASSAPGHLSEAFF. In DNA form, the CDR3 reads TGCGCCAGCAGCGCACCGGGACACCTATCTGAAGCTTTCTTT.

V is TRBV5-5 and J is TRBJ2-2; maybe TRBD1 (5 bases). The CDR3 length is 14 residues. CDR1 and CDR2 from the germline V gene are SGHKS and YYEKEE (reference sequence). Trimming left V 0 bases short and J 4 bases short, with 7 bases between. CDR3 protein: CASSLDRFTGELFF. DNA for the CDR3: TGTGCCAGCAGCTTGGACAGGTTCACCGGGGAGCTGTTTTTT.

The chain joins TRBV11-2 to TRBJ2-7; 9 bases map to TRBD1. J gave up 5 bases and V 5 bases, and 4 bases lay outside the gene matches. The CDR3 spans 13 residues. Germline loops: CDR1 SGHAT, CDR2 FQNNGV. The CDR3 DNA reads TGTGCCAGCAGCACTAACAGGGGGCACGAGCAGTACTTC. Translation gives CASSTNRGHEQYF.

V gene TRBV28 combines with J gene TRBJ1-1, with D perhaps matching TRBD1 (5 bases). Trimming removed 5 bases at V and 5 bases at J, with 12 bases between. This CDR3 is 13 amino acids long. Germline V gene sequence: CDR1 MDHEN, CDR2 SYDVKM. The CDR3 DNA sequence: TGTGCCAGCAGTACTGGGGGGGGGACTGAAGCTTTCTTT. It codes for CASSTGGGTEAFF.

The J gene is TRBJ2-6, the V gene TRBV5-1; no reliable D call. The CDR3 has 15 amino acids. Germline V gene lookup returns CDR1 SGHRS and CDR2 YFSETQ. Trimming cost V 4 bases and J 3 bases, with 11 bases left between them. The CDR3 DNA reads as TGCGCCAGCAGCCCGCCACTGGTTGGGGCCAACGTCCTGACTTTC. This gives the protein CASSPPLVGANVLTF.

This chain connects TRBV6-5 to TRBJ1-5; D might be TRBD1 (5 bases). V dropped 10 bases and J dropped 2 bases, with 15 bases sitting between them. CDR1 and CDR2 from the germline V gene are MNHEY and SVGAGI. The CDR3 is 14 amino acids. CDR3 loop: CATYYSGGNQPQHF. The CDR3 DNA reads TGTGCCACCTACTATTCGGGGGGCAATCAGCCCCAGCATTTT.

The gene calls are TRBV28 and TRBJ1-1; possible D gene TRBD1, 5 bases. Germline CDR1 MDHEN, CDR2 SYDVKM. Trimming took 5 bases from V and 0 from J, leaving 13 bases between them. The CDR3 totals 15 residues. In DNA form, the CDR3 reads TGTGCCAGCAGTCCGGGGGAGGGCATGAACACTGAAGCTTTCTTT. Protein sequence: CASSPGEGMNTEAFF.

This chain uses TRBV28 with TRBJ2-7; TRBD2 matches 12 bases. This CDR3 region has 14 residues. V was clipped by 6 bases and J by 7 bases; unmatched bases: 7. The germline gives CDR1 MDHEN, CDR2 SYDVKM. DNA of the CDR3: TGTGCCAGCAGCCGGACTAGCGGGACTCGGGAGCAGTACTTC. Translation: CASSRTSGTREQYF. Combining the CDR3 with reference TRBV28 and TRBJ2-7 gives the whole variable domain DVKVTQSSRYLVKRTGEKVFLECVQDMDHENMFWYRQDPGLGLRLIYFSYDVKMKEKGDIPEGYSVSREKKERFSLILESASTNQTSMYLCASSRTSGTREQYFGPGTRLTVT.

The chain employs TRBV7-2 and TRBJ1-2; D remains ambiguous. Germline lookup yields CDR1 SGHTA and CDR2 FQGNSA. The CDR3 sequence is 15 residues long. The germline V and J ends were trimmed by 1 base and 4 bases, with 13 bases remaining between them. The CDR3 spells CASSLGHGNSYGYTF. As DNA, the CDR3 is TGTGCCAGCAGCTTAGGGCACGGGAACTCCTATGGCTACACCTTC.

This clone was picked up a small number of times. The gene calls are TRBV2 and TRBJ1-6; a weak D match, TRBD1 (6 bases). V was shortened by 2 bases and J by 7 bases, with 12 bases between the two germline ends. The germline V gene encodes CDR1 SNHLY and CDR2 FYNNEI. This CDR3 spans 15 amino acids. The CDR3 coding sequence is TGTGCCAGCAGTGAACAGGGGCTGTTCAATTCACCCCTCCACTTT. Translation: CASSEQGLFNSPLHF.

This chain joins TRBV19 and TRBJ2-2; tentative D call: TRBD2 (6 bases). V was clipped by 5 bases and J by 7 bases, with 17 bases between them. The germline CDR1 and CDR2 sequences are LNHDA and SQIVND (reference sequence). The CDR3 covers 15 residues. CDR3 nucleotides: TGTGCCAGTAGTGACCATGCTAGCGTAATCGGGGAGCTGTTTTTT. Protein: CASSDHASVIGELFF. The complete variable domain, with remaining parts taken from reference TRBV19 and TRBJ2-2, reads DGGITQSPKYLFRKEGQNVTLSCEQNLNHDAMYWYRQDPGQGLRLIYYSQIVNDFQKGDIAEGYSVSREKKESFPLTVTSAQKNPTAFYLCASSDHASVIGELFFGEGSRLTVL.

The chain uses TRBV21-1 and TRBJ1-5; the table's D call, TRBD1, was not checked against the DNA. TRBV21-1 is labeled a pseudogene. The CDR3 runs 17 residues. The CDR3, as DNA: TGTGCCAGCAGCAAACCCTCACAGGGGGTTAGCAATCAGCCCCAGCATTTT. Translation gives CASSKPSQGVSNQPQHF.

With respect to this clone: Other DNA sequences of this sample code for an identical CDR3. The chain carries TRBV28 and TRBJ1-1, with D maybe TRBD1 (6 bases). CDR1 and CDR2 (germline): MDHEN, SYDVKM. The CDR3 totals 14 residues. Trimming took off 3 bases at V and 4 bases at J, with 12 bases between the two ends. The CDR3 loop is CASSLRGLSTEAFF. The DNA of the CDR3 is TGTGCCAGCAGTTTGAGGGGGTTAAGCACTGAAGCTTTCTTT.

The chain employs TRBV7-9 and TRBJ1-3; D is undetermined. The germline V gene has CDR1 SEHNR and CDR2 FQNEAQ (reference sequence). The CDR3 is 14 amino acids. V dropped 4 bases and J dropped 2 bases, with 9 bases sitting between them. CDR3 DNA sequence: TGTGCCAGCAGCTCGGCCGAGGCTGGAAACACCATATATTTT. This gives the protein CASSSAEAGNTIYF.